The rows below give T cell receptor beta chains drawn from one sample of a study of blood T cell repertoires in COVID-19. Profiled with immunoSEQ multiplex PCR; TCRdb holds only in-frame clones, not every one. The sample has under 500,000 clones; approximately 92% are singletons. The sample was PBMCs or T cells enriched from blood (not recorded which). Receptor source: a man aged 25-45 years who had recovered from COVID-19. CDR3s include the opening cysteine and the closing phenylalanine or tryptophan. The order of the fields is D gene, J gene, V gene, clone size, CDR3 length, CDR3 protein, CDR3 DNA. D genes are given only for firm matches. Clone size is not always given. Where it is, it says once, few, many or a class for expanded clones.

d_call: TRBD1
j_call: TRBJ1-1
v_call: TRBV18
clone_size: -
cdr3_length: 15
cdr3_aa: CASSPSTGKNTEAFF
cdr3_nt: TGTGCCAGCTCACCTTCGACAGGGAAGAACACTGAAGCTTTCTTT

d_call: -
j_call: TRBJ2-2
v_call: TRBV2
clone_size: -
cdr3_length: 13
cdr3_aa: CAIRTANTGELFF
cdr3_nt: TGTGCCATCAGGACAGCTAACACCGGGGAGCTGTTTTTT

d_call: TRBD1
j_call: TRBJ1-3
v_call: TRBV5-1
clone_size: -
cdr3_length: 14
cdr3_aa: CASSSQGFGNTIYF
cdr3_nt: TGCGCCAGCAGCTCACAGGGGTTCGGAAACACCATATATTTT

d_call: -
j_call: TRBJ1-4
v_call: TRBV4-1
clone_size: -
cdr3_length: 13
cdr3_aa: CASRGGTNEKLFF
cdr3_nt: TGCGCCAGCAGGGGAGGAACTAATGAAAAACTGTTTTTT

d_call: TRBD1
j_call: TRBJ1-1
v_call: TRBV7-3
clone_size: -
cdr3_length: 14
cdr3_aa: CASSPGQGRTEAFF
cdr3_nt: TGTGCCAGCAGCCCCGGACAGGGGAGGACTGAAGCTTTCTTT

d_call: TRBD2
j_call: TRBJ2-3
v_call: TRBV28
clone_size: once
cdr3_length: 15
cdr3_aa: CASSSSGRARDTQYF
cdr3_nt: TGTGCCAGCAGTTCTAGCGGGAGGGCCAGAGATACGCAGTATTTT

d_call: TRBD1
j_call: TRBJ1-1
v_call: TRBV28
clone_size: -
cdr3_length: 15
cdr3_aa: CASRQTGAGNTEAFF
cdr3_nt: TGTGCCAGCAGACAGACAGGGGCCGGGAACACTGAAGCTTTCTTT

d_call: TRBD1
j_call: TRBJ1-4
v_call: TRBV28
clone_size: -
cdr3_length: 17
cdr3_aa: CASSIGQGPATNEKLFF
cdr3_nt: TGTGCCAGCAGTATAGGACAGGGACCTGCAACTAATGAAAAACTGTTTTTT

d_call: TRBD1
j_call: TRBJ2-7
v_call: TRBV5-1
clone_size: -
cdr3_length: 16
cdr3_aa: CASSSTGGPNSYEQYF
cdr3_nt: TGCGCCAGCAGCTCTACAGGGGGCCCAAATTCCTACGAGCAGTACTTC

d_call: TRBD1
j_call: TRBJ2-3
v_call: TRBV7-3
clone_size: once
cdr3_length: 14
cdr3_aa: CASSLRDRADTQYF
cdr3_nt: TGTGCCAGCAGCTTAAGGGACAGGGCCGATACGCAGTATTTT

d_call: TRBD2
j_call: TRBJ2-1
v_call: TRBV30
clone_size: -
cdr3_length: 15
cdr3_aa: CAWSPSSGRFYEQFF
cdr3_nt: TGTGCCTGGAGCCCCTCTAGCGGGAGGTTCTATGAGCAGTTCTTC

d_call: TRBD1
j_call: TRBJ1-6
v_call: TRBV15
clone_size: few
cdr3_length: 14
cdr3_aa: CATSRGQGNSPLHF
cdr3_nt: TGTGCCACCAGCAGGGGACAGGGAAATTCACCCCTCCACTTT

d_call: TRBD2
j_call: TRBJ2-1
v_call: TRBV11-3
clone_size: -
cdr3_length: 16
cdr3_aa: CASSDRLAGGGNEQFF
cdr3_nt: TGTGCCAGCAGCGACCGACTAGCGGGAGGGGGAAATGAGCAGTTCTTC

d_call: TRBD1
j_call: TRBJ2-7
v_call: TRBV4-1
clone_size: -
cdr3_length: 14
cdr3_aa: CASSRTGATYEQYF
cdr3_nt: TGCGCCAGCAGCCGGACAGGGGCCACCTACGAGCAGTACTTC

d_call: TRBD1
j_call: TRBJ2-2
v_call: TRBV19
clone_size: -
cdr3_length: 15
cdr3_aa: CASGTGTGYTGELFF
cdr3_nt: TGTGCCAGTGGGACCGGGACAGGGTACACCGGGGAGCTGTTTTTT

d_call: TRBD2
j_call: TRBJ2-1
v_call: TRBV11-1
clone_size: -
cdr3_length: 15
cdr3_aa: CASSLGPGLANEQFF
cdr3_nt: TGTGCCAGCAGCTTAGGCCCCGGACTAGCCAATGAGCAGTTCTTC

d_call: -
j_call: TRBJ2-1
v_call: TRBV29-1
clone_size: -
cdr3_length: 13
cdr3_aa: CSVTRGNYNEQFF
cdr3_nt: TGCAGCGTTACAAGGGGGAACTACAATGAGCAGTTCTTC

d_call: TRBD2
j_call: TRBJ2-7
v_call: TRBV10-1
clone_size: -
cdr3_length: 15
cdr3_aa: CASSATSGGLYEQYF
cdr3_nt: TGCGCCAGCAGTGCGACTAGCGGGGGACTCTACGAGCAGTACTTC

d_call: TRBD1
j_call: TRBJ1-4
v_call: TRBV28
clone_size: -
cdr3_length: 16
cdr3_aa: CASSRTGGLSNEKLFF
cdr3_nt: TGTGCCAGCAGCCGGACAGGGGGCTTGTCTAATGAAAAACTGTTTTTT

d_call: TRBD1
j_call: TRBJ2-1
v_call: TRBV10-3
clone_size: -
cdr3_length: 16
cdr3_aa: CAISVRDSITYNEQFF
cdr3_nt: TGTGCCATCAGTGTTCGGGACAGTATAACCTACAATGAGCAGTTCTTC

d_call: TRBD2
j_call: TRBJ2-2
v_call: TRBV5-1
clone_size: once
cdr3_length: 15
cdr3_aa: CASSRSGSDTGELFF
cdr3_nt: TGCGCCAGCAGCCGTAGCGGGAGTGACACCGGGGAGCTGTTTTTT

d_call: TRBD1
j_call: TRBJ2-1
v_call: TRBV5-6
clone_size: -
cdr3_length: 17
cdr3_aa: CASTSGRGQSSYNEQFF
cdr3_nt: TGTGCCAGCACCTCAGGCAGGGGACAGAGCTCCTACAATGAGCAGTTCTTC

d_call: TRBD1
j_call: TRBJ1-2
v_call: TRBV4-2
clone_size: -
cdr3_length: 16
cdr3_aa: CASSQDPPDRESAYTF
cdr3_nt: TGTGCCAGCAGCCAAGATCCGCCGGACAGGGAGTCTGCCTACACCTTC

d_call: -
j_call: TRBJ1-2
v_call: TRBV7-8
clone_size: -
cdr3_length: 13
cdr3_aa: CASSLEQWGGYTF
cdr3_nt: TGTGCCAGCAGCTTAGAACAGTGGGGCGGCTACACCTTC

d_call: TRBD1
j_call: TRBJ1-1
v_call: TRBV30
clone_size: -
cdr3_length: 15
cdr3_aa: CAWSEGDRGSTEAFF
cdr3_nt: TGTGCCTGGAGTGAAGGAGACAGGGGGAGCACTGAAGCTTTCTTT

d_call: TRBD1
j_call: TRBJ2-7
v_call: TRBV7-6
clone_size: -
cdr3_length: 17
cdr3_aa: CASSSRGEGASSYEQYF
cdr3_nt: TGTGCCAGCAGCTCTCGGGGCGAGGGGGCCTCCTCGTACGAGCAGTACTTC

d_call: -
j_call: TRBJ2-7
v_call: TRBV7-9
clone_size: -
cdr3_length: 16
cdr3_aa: CASSLQALGSPYEQYF
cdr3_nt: TGTGCCAGCAGCTTACAAGCCCTGGGCAGTCCCTACGAGCAGTACTTC

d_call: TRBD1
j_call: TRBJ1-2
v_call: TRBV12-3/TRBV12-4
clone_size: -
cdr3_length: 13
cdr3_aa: CASSLGQGYGYTF
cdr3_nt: TGTGCCAGCAGTCTAGGACAGGGGTATGGCTACACCTTC

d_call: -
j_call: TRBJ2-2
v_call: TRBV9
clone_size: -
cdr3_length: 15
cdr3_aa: CASSKDTRNTGELFF
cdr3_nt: TGTGCCAGCAGCAAAGACACGCGGAACACCGGGGAGCTGTTTTTT

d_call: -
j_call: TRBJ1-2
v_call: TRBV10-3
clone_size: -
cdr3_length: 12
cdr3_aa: CAISAGDYGYTF
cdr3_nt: TGTGCCATCAGTGCAGGGGACTATGGCTACACCTTC

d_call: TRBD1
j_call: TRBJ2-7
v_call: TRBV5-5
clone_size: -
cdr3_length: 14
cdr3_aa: CASSLAGGVSEQYF
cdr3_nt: TGTGCCAGCAGCTTGGCAGGGGGCGTATCCGAGCAGTACTTC

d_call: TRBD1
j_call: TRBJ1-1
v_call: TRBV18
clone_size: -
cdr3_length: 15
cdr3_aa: CASSPWAGGGTEAFF
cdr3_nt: TGTGCCAGCTCACCGTGGGCAGGGGGCGGGACTGAAGCTTTCTTT

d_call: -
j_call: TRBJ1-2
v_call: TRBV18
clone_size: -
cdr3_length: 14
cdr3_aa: CASSPPTANYGYTF
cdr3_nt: TGTGCCAGCTCACCACCGACAGCTAACTATGGCTACACCTTC

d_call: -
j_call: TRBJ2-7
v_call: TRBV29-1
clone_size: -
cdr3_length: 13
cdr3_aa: CSVVSAVRYEQYF
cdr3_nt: TGCAGCGTTGTATCTGCCGTGAGGTACGAGCAGTACTTC

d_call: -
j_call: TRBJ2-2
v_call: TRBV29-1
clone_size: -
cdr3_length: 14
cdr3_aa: CSTRDNPNTGELFF
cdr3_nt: TGCAGCACAAGAGACAACCCGAACACCGGGGAGCTGTTTTTT

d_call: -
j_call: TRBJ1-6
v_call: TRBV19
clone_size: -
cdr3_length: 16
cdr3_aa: CASRRGGLRGKSPLHF
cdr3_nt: TGTGCCAGTAGACGCGGGGGGCTAAGGGGGAAATCACCCCTCCACTTT

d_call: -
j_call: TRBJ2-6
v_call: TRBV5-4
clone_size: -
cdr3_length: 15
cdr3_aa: CASSFQASGANVLTF
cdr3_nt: TGTGCCAGCAGCTTTCAGGCCTCTGGGGCCAACGTCCTGACTTTC

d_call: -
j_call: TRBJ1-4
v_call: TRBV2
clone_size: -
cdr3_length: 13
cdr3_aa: CASITGNNEKLFF
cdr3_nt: TGTGCCAGCATAACAGGCAATAATGAAAAACTGTTTTTT

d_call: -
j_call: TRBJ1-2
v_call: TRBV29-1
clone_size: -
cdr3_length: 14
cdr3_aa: CSVYTEGWGYGYTF
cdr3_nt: TGCAGCGTTTACACGGAGGGTTGGGGCTATGGCTACACCTTC

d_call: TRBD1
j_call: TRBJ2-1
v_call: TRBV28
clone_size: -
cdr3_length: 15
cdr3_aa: CASSRTGSSYNEQFF
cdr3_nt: TGTGCCAGCAGTAGGACAGGGAGCTCCTACAATGAGCAGTTCTTC

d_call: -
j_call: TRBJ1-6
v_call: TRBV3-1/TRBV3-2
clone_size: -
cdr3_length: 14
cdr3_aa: CASGARSYNSPLHF
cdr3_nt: TGTGCCAGCGGGGCGCGTTCCTATAATTCACCCCTCCACTTT

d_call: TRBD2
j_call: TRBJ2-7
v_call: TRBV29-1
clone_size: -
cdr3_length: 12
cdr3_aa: CSVEGTSYEQYF
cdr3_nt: TGCAGCGTTGAAGGGACTAGCTACGAGCAGTACTTC

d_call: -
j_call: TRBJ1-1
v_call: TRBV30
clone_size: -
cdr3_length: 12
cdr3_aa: CAWSVRGTEAFF
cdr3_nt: TGTGCCTGGAGTGTACGGGGCACTGAAGCTTTCTTT

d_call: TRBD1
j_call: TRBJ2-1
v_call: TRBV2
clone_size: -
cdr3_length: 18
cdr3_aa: CASSGDRGQAGSYNEQFF
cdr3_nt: TGTGCCAGCAGTGGGGACAGGGGCCAAGCGGGGTCCTACAATGAGCAGTTCTTC

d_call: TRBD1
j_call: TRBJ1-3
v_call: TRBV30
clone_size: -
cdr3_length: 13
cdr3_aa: CAWSLGQIDTIYF
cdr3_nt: TGTGCCTGGAGTCTGGGACAGATTGACACCATATATTTT

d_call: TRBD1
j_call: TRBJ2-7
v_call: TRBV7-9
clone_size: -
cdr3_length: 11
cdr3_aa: CASSFPGQPTF
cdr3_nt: TGTGCCAGCAGCTTCCCGGGACAGCCGACCTTC

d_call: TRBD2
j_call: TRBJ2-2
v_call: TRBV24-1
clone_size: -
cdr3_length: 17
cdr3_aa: CATSDPGLGENTGELFF
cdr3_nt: TGTGCCACCAGTGATCCGGGACTAGGGGAGAACACCGGGGAGCTGTTTTTT

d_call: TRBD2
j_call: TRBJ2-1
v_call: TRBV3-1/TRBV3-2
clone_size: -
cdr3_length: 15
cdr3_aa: CASSRAGTSYNEQFF
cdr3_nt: TGTGCCAGCAGCCGAGCGGGAACCTCCTACAATGAGCAGTTCTTC

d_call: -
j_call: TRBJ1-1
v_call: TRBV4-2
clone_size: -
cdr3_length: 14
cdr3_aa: CASSKETVNTEAFF
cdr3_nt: TGTGCCAGCAGCAAAGAGACAGTGAACACTGAAGCTTTCTTT

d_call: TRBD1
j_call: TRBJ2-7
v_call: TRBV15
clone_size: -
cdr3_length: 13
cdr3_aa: CATTRDREVEQYF
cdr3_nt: TGTGCCACCACCCGGGACAGGGAGGTCGAGCAGTACTTC

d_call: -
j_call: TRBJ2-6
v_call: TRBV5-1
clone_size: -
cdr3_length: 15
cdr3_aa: CASHGGFSGANVLTF
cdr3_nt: TGCGCCAGCCATGGAGGCTTCTCTGGGGCCAACGTCCTGACTTTC

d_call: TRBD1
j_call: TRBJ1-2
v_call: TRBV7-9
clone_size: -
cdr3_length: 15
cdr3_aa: CASSLATGAWVGYTF
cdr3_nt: TGTGCCAGCAGCTTAGCGACAGGGGCATGGGTTGGCTACACCTTC

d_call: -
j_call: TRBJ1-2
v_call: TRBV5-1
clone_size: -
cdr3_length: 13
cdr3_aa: CASSLVEVHGYTF
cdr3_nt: TGCGCCAGCAGCTTGGTCGAGGTCCATGGCTACACCTTC

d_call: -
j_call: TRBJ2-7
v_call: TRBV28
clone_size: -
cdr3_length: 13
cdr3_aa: CASTPQATYEQYF
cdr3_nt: TGTGCCAGCACCCCCCAGGCGACCTACGAGCAGTACTTC

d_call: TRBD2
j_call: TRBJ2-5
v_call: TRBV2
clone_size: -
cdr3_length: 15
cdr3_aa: CASSPATSGGETQYF
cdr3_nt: TGTGCCAGCAGTCCCGCGACTAGCGGGGGGGAGACCCAGTACTTC

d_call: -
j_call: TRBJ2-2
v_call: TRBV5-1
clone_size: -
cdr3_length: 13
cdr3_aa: CASSGSLIGELFF
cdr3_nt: TGCGCCAGCAGTGGGAGCCTCATCGGGGAGCTGTTTTTT

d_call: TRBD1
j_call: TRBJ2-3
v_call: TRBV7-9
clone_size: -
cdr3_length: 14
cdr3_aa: CASGSTGGADTQYF
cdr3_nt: TGTGCCAGTGGGTCCACAGGGGGAGCGGATACGCAGTATTTT